This TCR beta chain was sequenced for a study of Ad26.COV2.S vaccination and SARS-CoV-2 variants listed by TCRdb under 2021. Regarding the complete study: Vaccine-arm donors came from COV1001, a multicentre, randomized, double-blind, placebo-controlled phase I-IIa trial of Ad26.COV2.S in healthy adults. Ad26.COV2.S was given intramuscularly at 5x10^10 or 1x10^11 viral particles, as a single shot or as two shots 56 days apart. TCRbeta repertoire sequencing was used to assess the specificity and breadth of SARS-CoV-2-reactive T cell receptors after Ad26.COV2.S vaccination. The TCR-sequenced set comprised approximately 32 samples: some 20 Ad26.COV2.S vaccine recipients, 5 placebo recipients and 8 SARS-CoV-2 convalescent individuals. Trial participants were randomized into five groups of five, in which low-dose or high-dose Ad26.COV2.S was given once or twice, or placebo was given on both occasions. Investigators remained blinded to trial group allocation during experiments and outcome assessment. What the study reported, not specific to this receptor: Non-spike TCR breadth was comparable between vaccine and placebo recipients, consistent with the vaccine containing only spike. The study was not powered for comparison of responses between vaccine doses or regimens. Spike-specific TCR breadth was higher in Ad26.COV2.S recipients than in placebo recipients (P = 0.0014). It was noted by the authors that total T cell responses may have been underestimated by the TCR breadth and depth analyses. After vaccination, spike-specific CD8+ and CD4+ T cell responses were reported to show substantial breadth.

The treatment or condition tag for this specimen amounts to: some 20 received Ad26.COV2.S at low or high dose, single or two shots; 5 received placebo; per-sample allocation not given. Repertoires of vaccine and placebo recipients were sequenced from samples collected on day 63 after the first injection. In Cohort 1b, 25 to 30 adults aged 18-55 years were enrolled at a single site in Boston, USA, between 29 July and 7 August 2020. Ad26.COV2.S was a replication-incompetent adenovirus type 26 vector expressing a prefusion-stabilized SARS-CoV-2 spike protein from the original Wuhan strain. The immunoSEQ Assay was used to sequence TCRbeta CDR3 regions. After extraction, genomic DNA underwent amplification by bias-controlled multiplex PCR, followed by high-throughput sequencing. As for the authors' bioinformatics: Collapsing and filtering of sequences were performed to quantify the absolute abundance of each unique TCRbeta CDR3 region. T cell fraction was estimated by normalizing TCRbeta template counts to usable DNA, with usable DNA measured through amplification of reference genes found in all nucleated cells. Repertoire TCRs were annotated as SARS-CoV-2-specific by exact matching of V gene, CDR3 amino acid sequence and J gene to a known reactive TCR set. The reference SARS-CoV-2 TCR set came from MIRA and was filtered for enrichment in COVID-19-positive ImmuneCODE repertoires, removing public or cross-reactive TCRs. Based on the MIRA antigens, annotated TCRs were further analysed at the level of specific ORF or position within ORF. Breadth was defined as annotated unique rearrangements over total unique productive rearrangements; depth was the summed frequency of those rearrangements. Two-sided Wilcoxon rank-sum tests were used to compare TCR breadth between groups. What TCRdb holds here is the immuneACCESS table cut down to in-frame rearrangements. Part of the clones is not present; checked against another copy, under half of the missing clones reflect an unresolved V gene, and the others are unexplained. V and J calls plus clone size are reproduced from that table; the DNA served to infer D and trimming. Recorded for this sample are approximately 400,000 clones; roughly 84% of them occurred a single time. 3% to 4% of the sample is held by the ten biggest clonotypes.

In the case of this clone: Its antigen remains unidentified. No base qualities exist here, and no much larger clone lies one base off it.

The CDR3 has 15 amino acids, counting the end cysteine and phenylalanine. The CDR3 DNA has 45 bases and is translated from base 1. V is cut by 3 bases and J by 0 bases, and the space between the germline ends is 10 bases. For CDR1 and CDR2, the germline V gene lists SGHDT and YYEEEE. Rearrangement joined TRBV5-6 to TRBJ1-3; the D gene cannot be named for sure. The TCR was taken from a person aged 18-65 years who received the Ad26.COV2.S COVID-19 vaccine or a placebo. Source: peripheral blood, taken in a trial of Ad26.COV2.S vaccine versus placebo. The nucleotide sequence reads as follows: TGTGCCAGCAGCTGGATGGGGTTCTCTGGAAACACCATATATTTT. Translated, this gives CASSWMGFSGNTIYF. The CDR3 plus the reference TRBV5-6 and TRBJ1-3 genes for the other parts give the full variable domain: DAGVTQSPTHLIKTRGQQVTLRCSPKSGHDTVSWYQQALGQGPQFIFQYYEEEERQRGNFPDRFSGHQFPNYSSELNVNALLLGDSALYLCASSWMGFSGNTIYFGEGSWLTVV.